These T cell receptor beta chains were read from a single sample in a study of control samples from healthy donors and cancer patients. Sequenced by immunoSEQ multiplex PCR; TCRdb stores in-frame clones only, minus some. The sample lists about 69,000 clones; roughly 91% were seen once. The specimen sequenced was PBMCs. These receptors were collected from a man aged 60-69 years with lung cancer. CDR3s include the opening cysteine and the closing phenylalanine or tryptophan. The D gene is left open where the match is weak. Where a row states a size, it is once, few, many or the class of an expanded clone; other rows omit it.

v_call	j_call	clone_size	d_call	cdr3_aa	cdr3_nt
TRBV5-1	TRBJ1-2	-	TRBD1	CASSLVPPGTGMDGYTF	TGCGCCAGCAGCTTGGTCCCCCCCGGGACAGGGATGGATGGCTACACCTTC
TRBV11-3	TRBJ2-1	-	-	CASGEPLASSYNEQFF	TGTGCCAGCGGCGAACCGCTAGCGAGCTCCTACAATGAGCAGTTCTTC
TRBV2	TRBJ2-2	-	-	CASTRSGQSGELFF	TGTGCCAGCACCCGGTCTGGACAGTCCGGGGAGCTGTTTTTT
TRBV7-2	TRBJ2-3	-	TRBD2	CASSFSGGGGPDTQYF	TGTGCCAGCAGCTTTAGCGGGGGAGGGGGCCCAGATACGCAGTATTTT
TRBV2	TRBJ1-1	-	TRBD1	CASSGDRGVTEAFF	TGTGCCAGCAGTGGGGACAGGGGGGTCACTGAAGCTTTCTTT
TRBV30	TRBJ2-2	-	TRBD1	CAWSVKIGTGTLNTGELFF	TGTGCCTGGAGTGTTAAGATTGGGACAGGGACCTTGAACACCGGGGAGCTGTTTTTT
TRBV18	TRBJ2-2	-	TRBD1	CASSPQGASNTGELFF	TGTGCCAGCTCACCCCAGGGGGCGAGTAACACCGGGGAGCTGTTTTTT
TRBV24-1	TRBJ2-3	-	TRBD1	CATSITGTVPDTQYF	TGTGCCACCAGCATAACCGGGACAGTACCAGATACGCAGTATTTT
TRBV11-3	TRBJ1-1	-	-	CASSLGQGDYTEAFF	TGTGCCAGCAGCTTAGGTCAGGGAGACTACACTGAAGCTTTCTTT
TRBV30	TRBJ1-1	-	-	CAWSVQMNTEAFF	TGTGCCTGGAGTGTACAGATGAACACTGAAGCTTTCTTT
TRBV24-1	TRBJ2-1	-	-	CATSGFREGEQFF	TGTGCCACCAGTGGTTTCAGGGAAGGTGAGCAGTTCTTC
TRBV18	TRBJ2-2	-	-	CASVARNTGELFF	TGTGCCAGCGTCGCCCGTAACACCGGGGAGCTGTTTTTT
TRBV7-2	TRBJ2-2	-	-	CASSFTSNTGELFF	TGTGCCAGCAGCTTCACCAGCAACACCGGGGAGCTGTTTTTT
TRBV30	TRBJ2-5	-	TRBD2	CAWSGGLAGQETQYF	TGTGCCTGGAGTGGGGGACTAGCGGGGCAAGAGACCCAGTACTTC
TRBV14	TRBJ1-1	-	-	CASSYRQLTNTEAFF	TGTGCCAGCAGCTATCGACAGCTAACGAACACTGAAGCTTTCTTT
TRBV6-2/TRBV6-3	TRBJ2-3	-	-	CASSSSTDTQYF	TGTGCCAGCAGTTCGAGCACAGATACGCAGTATTTT
TRBV10-3	TRBJ1-2	-	-	CAIRLQGNYGYTF	TGTGCCATCAGACTACAAGGGAACTATGGCTACACCTTC
TRBV14	TRBJ1-6	-	-	CASSQFGSLHF	TGTGCCAGCAGCCAATTCGGGTCCCTCCACTTT
TRBV11-2	TRBJ2-5	-	-	CASSVVRETQYF	TGTGCCAGCAGCGTTGTCAGGGAGACCCAGTACTTC
TRBV5-1	TRBJ1-5	-	-	CASSREGTGNQPQHF	TGCGCCAGCAGCCGAGAAGGGACGGGCAATCAGCCCCAGCATTTT
TRBV6-2/TRBV6-3	TRBJ2-5	-	TRBD1	CASSYSLQGAQQETQYF	TGTGCCAGCAGTTACTCGCTACAGGGGGCTCAACAAGAGACCCAGTACTTC
TRBV6-1	TRBJ1-3	-	-	CASSEYSWGVRSSGNTIYF	TGTGCCAGCAGTGAATATTCATGGGGGGTACGGAGCTCTGGAAACACCATATATTTT
TRBV6-5	TRBJ1-2	-	-	CASSPTYGYTF	TGTGCCAGCAGCCCAACCTATGGCTACACCTTC
TRBV6-5	TRBJ1-3	-	-	CASSSGQSGNTIYF	TGTGCCAGCAGTTCCGGACAGTCTGGAAACACCATATATTTT
TRBV27	TRBJ1-1	-	-	CASSQPRGVRRTEAFF	TGTGCCAGCAGTCAACCCCGCGGGGTCAGGAGAACTGAAGCTTTCTTT
TRBV5-1	TRBJ1-2	once	-	CASSLTDIGDYTF	TGCGCCAGCAGCTTAACGGATATCGGCGACTACACCTTC
TRBV7-2	TRBJ2-3	-	TRBD2	CASSLAGSGAGDTQYF	TGTGCCAGCAGCTTGGCGGGAAGCGGGGCAGGGGATACGCAGTATTTT
TRBV7-2	TRBJ2-5	-	-	CASSLGGAQETQYF	TGTGCCAGCAGCTTAGGGGGTGCCCAAGAGACCCAGTACTTC
TRBV6-6	TRBJ1-1	-	-	CATGQDYNTEAFF	TGTGCCACCGGGCAGGACTATAACACTGAAGCTTTCTTT
TRBV27	TRBJ2-5	-	-	CASSLSPTPQETQYF	TGTGCCAGCAGTTTATCCCCGACACCTCAAGAGACCCAGTACTTC
TRBV5-1	TRBJ2-6	-	-	CASSLGGLNSGANVLTF	TGCGCCAGCAGCTTGGGGGGACTGAACTCTGGGGCCAACGTCCTGACTTTC
TRBV18	TRBJ2-2	-	-	CASSPRTVLTGELFF	TGTGCCAGCTCACCGCGGACAGTCCTCACCGGGGAGCTGTTTTTT